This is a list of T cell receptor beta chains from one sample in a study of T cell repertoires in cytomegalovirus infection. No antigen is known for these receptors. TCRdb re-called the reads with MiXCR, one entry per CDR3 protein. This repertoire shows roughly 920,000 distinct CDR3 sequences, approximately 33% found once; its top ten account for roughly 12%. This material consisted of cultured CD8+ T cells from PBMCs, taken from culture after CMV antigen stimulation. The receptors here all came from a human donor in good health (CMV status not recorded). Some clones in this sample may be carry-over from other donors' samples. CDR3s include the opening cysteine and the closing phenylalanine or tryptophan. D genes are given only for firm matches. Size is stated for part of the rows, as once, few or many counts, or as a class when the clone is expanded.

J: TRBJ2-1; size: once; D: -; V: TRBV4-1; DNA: TGCGCCAGCAGCCAGCAGGGGGGACCTCTGTATGAGCAGTTCTTC; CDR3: CASSQQGGPLYEQFF
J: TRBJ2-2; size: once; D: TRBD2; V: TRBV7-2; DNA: TGTGTCAGCAGCTTAGAACTAGCGGGGGGTATAAACACCGGGGAGCTGTTTTTT; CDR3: CVSSLELAGGINTGELFF
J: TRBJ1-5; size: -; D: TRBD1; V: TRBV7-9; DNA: TGTGCCAGCAGCCCCCAGACAGGGAGGGGGCAGCCCCAGCATTTT; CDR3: CASSPQTGRGQPQHF
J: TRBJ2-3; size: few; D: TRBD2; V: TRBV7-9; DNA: TGTGCCAGCAGCTGGGGGGGGGGTCGCACAGATACGCAGTATTTT; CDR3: CASSWGGGRTDTQYF
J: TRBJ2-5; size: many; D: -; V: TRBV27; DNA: TGTGCCAGCAGCTTATTGGGGGGCAAAGAGACCCAGTACTTC; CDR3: CASSLLGGKETQYF
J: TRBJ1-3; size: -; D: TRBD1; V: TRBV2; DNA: TGTGCCAGCAGCCGGACAGGGGTGACCTCTGGAAACACCATATATTTT; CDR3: CASSRTGVTSGNTIYF
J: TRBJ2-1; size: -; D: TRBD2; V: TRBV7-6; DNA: TGTGCCAGCAGCTCTACCACTGGGACTACCGCCTACAATGAGCAGTTCTTC; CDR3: CASSSTTGTTAYNEQFF
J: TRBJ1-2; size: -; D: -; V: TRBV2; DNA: TGTGCCAGCAGCGCGAGACAGTCTAACTATGGCTACACCTTC; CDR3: CASSARQSNYGYTF
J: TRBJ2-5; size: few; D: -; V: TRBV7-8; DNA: TGTGCCAGCAGTTCCCCACTAGCCCAAGAGACCCAGTACTTC; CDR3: CASSSPLAQETQYF
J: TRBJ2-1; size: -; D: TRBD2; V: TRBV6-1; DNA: TGTGCCAGCAGTCGACTAGCGTCCTTGGATGAGCAGTTCTTC; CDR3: CASSRLASLDEQFF
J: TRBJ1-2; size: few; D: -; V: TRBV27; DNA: TGTGCCAGCACAGCAGCGCCTGGGAGTGGCTACACCTTC; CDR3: CASTAAPGSGYTF
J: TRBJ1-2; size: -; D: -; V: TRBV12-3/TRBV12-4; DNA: TGTGCCAGCAGTTTCCCCGGGACGGGGATAGACGACTACACCTTC; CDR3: CASSFPGTGIDDYTF
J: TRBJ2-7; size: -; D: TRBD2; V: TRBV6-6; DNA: TGTGCCAGCAGTGGAGGTCGGGGGGTAAACGAGCAGTACTTC; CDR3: CASSGGRGVNEQYF
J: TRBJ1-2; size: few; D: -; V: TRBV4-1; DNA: TGCGCCAGCAGCCAAGTTTCGGGGGACTATGGCTACACCTTC; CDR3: CASSQVSGDYGYTF
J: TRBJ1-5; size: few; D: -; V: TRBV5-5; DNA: TGTGCCAGCAGCACGCGGGACACCTACCAGCCCCAGCATTTT; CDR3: CASSTRDTYQPQHF
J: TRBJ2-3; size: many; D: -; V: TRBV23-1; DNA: TGCGCCAGCACTCCTGGGATTTGTAGCACCCGAAACACAGATACGCAGTATTTT; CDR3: CASTPGICSTRNTDTQYF
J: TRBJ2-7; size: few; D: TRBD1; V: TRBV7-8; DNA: TGTGCCAGCAGCTCCAGGGGCAGGGGGAAAGACTACGAGCAGTACTTC; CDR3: CASSSRGRGKDYEQYF
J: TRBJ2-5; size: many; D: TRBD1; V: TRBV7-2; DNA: TGTGCCAGCAGCCCGTACGGGCTGACAGGGGGTCACGAGACCCAGTACTTC; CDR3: CASSPYGLTGGHETQYF
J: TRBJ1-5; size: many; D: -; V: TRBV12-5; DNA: TGTGCTAGTGGTTTGCCCAACGGGGGTAGCAATCAGCCCCAGCATTTT; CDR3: CASGLPNGGSNQPQHF
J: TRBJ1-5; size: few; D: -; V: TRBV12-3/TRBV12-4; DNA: TGTGCCAGCAGTTTAGCGCCCATAACCTACCCCAATCAGCCCCAGCATTTT; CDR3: CASSLAPITYPNQPQHF
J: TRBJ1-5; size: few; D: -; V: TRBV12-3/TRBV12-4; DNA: TGTGCCAGCAGTTCCACAGGGAACAATCAGCCCCAGCATTTT; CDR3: CASSSTGNNQPQHF
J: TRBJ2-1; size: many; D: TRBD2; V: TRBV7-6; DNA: TGTGCCAGCAGCTTTTTAAGCCCCGGGACTAGCGACTACAATGAGCAGTTCTTC; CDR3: CASSFLSPGTSDYNEQFF
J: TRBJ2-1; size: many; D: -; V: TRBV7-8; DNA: TGTGCCAGCAGGAACAGGTACAATGAGCAGTTCTTC; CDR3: CASRNRYNEQFF
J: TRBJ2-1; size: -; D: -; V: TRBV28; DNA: TGTGCCAGCAGGGGAGTAGGAGAGCACAATGAGCAGTTCTTC; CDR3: CASRGVGEHNEQFF
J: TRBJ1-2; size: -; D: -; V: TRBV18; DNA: TGTGCCAGCTCACCCCCCTCCGGGACCCTATATGGCTACACCTTC; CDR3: CASSPPSGTLYGYTF
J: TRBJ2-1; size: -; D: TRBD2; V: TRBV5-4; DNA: TGTGCCAGCAGCTTGGGGTCAGCTCAGGTCGGGGGGAATGAGCAGTTCTTC; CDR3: CASSLGSAQVGGNEQFF
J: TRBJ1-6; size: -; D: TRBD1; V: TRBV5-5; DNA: TGTGCCAGCAGCCTCCGGGACAGCAGCTCCTATAATTCACCCCTCCACTTT; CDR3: CASSLRDSSSYNSPLHF
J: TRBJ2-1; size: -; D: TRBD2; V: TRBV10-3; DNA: TGTGCCATCAGTGAGTCTATAGCGGGGGGCCGAGATCACGCATGGAATGAGCAGTTCTTC; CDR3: CAISESIAGGRDHAWNEQFF
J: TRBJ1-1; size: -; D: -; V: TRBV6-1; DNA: TGTGCCAGCAAAACAGGGCGGGGAAGTGAAGCTTTCTTT; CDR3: CASKTGRGSEAFF
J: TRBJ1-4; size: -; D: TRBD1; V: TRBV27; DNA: TGTGCCAGCAGTTTATTGGCGACAGGGGGACAAGAAAAACTGTTTTTT; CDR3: CASSLLATGGQEKLFF